One and the same sample provided the 32 T cell receptor beta chains below, sequenced in a study of response to subunit inactivated influenza vaccine. TCRdb processed the RT-PCR reads anew with MiXCR; each CDR3 protein has one entry. The sample contains approximately 700,000 distinct CDR3 sequences, around 14% of which appear only once. This specimen was PBMCs from blood, taken approximately 13 days after vaccination. These TCRs come from a man over 45 who received an inactivated influenza vaccine.

This sequence joins TRBV7-2 and TRBJ2-7, with D tentatively TRBD2 (7 bases). Trimming took 5 bases from V and 3 from J, leaving 17 bases between them. The V gene's germline CDR1 is SGHTA and CDR2 FQGNSA. The CDR3 is 15 residues long. The CDR3 nucleotides read TGTGCCAGCAGCGAAGGGGGGGCCGGGGTCTACGAGCAGTACTTC. This codes for CASSEGGAGVYEQYF.

The rearrangement links TRBV4-2 to TRBJ1-1, with D perhaps matching TRBD1 (5 bases). The germline gives CDR1 LGHNA, CDR2 YNFKEQ. V lost 2 bases to trimming and J lost 0 bases, with 10 bases between them. CDR3 size: 15 residues. The CDR3 reads CASSQPGRLNTEAFF. The CDR3 DNA is TGTGCCAGCAGCCAACCGGGACGGTTGAACACTGAAGCTTTCTTT.

V is TRBV6-5 and J is TRBJ2-7; D remains ambiguous. CDR3 size: 16 residues. The germline V and J ends were trimmed by 0 bases and 6 bases, with 18 bases remaining between them. Germline CDR1 MNHEY, CDR2 SVGAGI. CDR3 protein: CASSYSWQTRLIEQYF. The CDR3 nucleotides read TGTGCCAGCAGTTACTCATGGCAGACCAGATTGATCGAGCAGTACTTC.

This chain uses TRBV4-1 with TRBJ2-7; no firm D call. V lost 1 base and J 2 bases, leaving 9 bases between the germline ends. Looked up from germline, CDR1 is MGHRA and CDR2 is YSYEKL. The CDR3 has 14 amino acids. CDR3 residues: CASSQVGTPYEQYF. In DNA form, the CDR3 reads TGCGCCAGCAGCCAAGTTGGCACCCCCTACGAGCAGTACTTC.

This clonotype has just a few counts. The gene calls are TRBV3-1 and TRBJ2-7; D possibly uses TRBD1 or TRBD2 (6 bases each). Per germline, CDR1 LGHDT and CDR2 YNNKEL (reference sequence). V lost 3 bases to trimming and J lost 1 base, with 10 bases between them. This CDR3 spans 14 amino acids. The CDR3 nucleotides are TGTGCCAGCAGCCACCTAGGGGGGTCCTACGAGCAGTACTTC. Translated: CASSHLGGSYEQYF.

This clonotype was seen at least ten times. V is TRBV29-1 and J is TRBJ2-2; possibly TRBD2 for D (5 bases). This CDR3 region has 13 residues. The ends were cut back, 7 bases at V and 5 bases at J, with 14 bases in the middle. CDR1 and CDR2 (germline): SQVTM, ANQGSEA. In DNA, the CDR3 is TGCAGCGGGCTGGGAGTCCAAACCGGGGAGCTGTTTTTT. It specifies CSGLGVQTGELFF.

The genes are TRBV20-1 and TRBJ2-7; D is possibly TRBD1 or TRBD2 (5 bases each). V lost 2 bases, J lost 0 bases, and 8 bases lay in between. This CDR3 contains 13 residues. Looked up from germline, CDR1 is DFQATT and CDR2 is SNEGSKA (reference sequence). The CDR3 loop reads CSARPGPSYEQYF. CDR3 nucleotide sequence: TGCAGTGCTAGACCGGGACCCTCCTACGAGCAGTACTTC.

This clonotype was counted between two and nine times. The rearrangement uses TRBV12-3 or TRBV12-4 and TRBJ2-2; D might be TRBD1 (6 bases). Between the trimmed V and J ends, which lost 2 bases and 3 bases, there was a span of 10 bases. The CDR3 contains 15 residues. CDR3 DNA sequence: TGTGCCAGCAGTTTATTGGGGGCAGACACCGGGGAGCTGTTTTTT. As protein: CASSLLGADTGELFF.

V usage is TRBV25-1 and J usage is TRBJ2-2, with TRBD1 matching over 10 bases. Unmatched junction bases numbered 2, after V lost 5 bases and J lost 5 bases. This CDR3 contains 14 residues. Germline CDR1 is MGHDK and CDR2 is SYGVNS. CDR3 amino acids: CASSPDRGTGELFF. Here the CDR3 DNA reads TGTGCCAGCAGTCCGGACAGGGGGACCGGGGAGCTGTTTTTT.

This clonotype has only one observation. V is TRBV2 and J is TRBJ2-5; 8 bases fit TRBD1. The germline gives CDR1 SNHLY, CDR2 FYNNEI. The CDR3 sequence is 14 residues long. J lost 5 bases, V lost 6 bases, and 8 bases had no gene match. The CDR3: CASSRTGYRETQYF. CDR3 nucleotides: TGTGCCAGCAGCCGGACAGGGTATCGGGAGACCCAGTACTTC.

This clonotype was seen more than once but under ten times. The chain joins TRBV9 to TRBJ1-4, with D unclear. V dropped 0 bases and J dropped 8 bases, with 17 bases sitting between them. Germline-derived CDR1 and CDR2 are SGDLS and YYNGEE. This CDR3 comprises 16 residues. The CDR3 sequence is CASSVEPRGSREKLFF. The CDR3 coding sequence is TGTGCCAGCAGCGTAGAACCCCGGGGTAGTCGGGAAAAACTGTTTTTT.

The V and J genes are TRBV4-1 and TRBJ2-7; 13 bases fit TRBD2. Trimming removed 5 bases from V and 4 bases from J; junction bases left unmatched: 8. The CDR3 sequence is 16 residues long. Per the germline V gene, CDR1 is MGHRA and CDR2 is YSYEKL. The CDR3 sequence is CASSYVGTSGAYEQYF. CDR3 nucleotides: TGCGCCAGCAGCTACGTCGGGACTAGCGGGGCGTACGAGCAGTACTTC.

This clonotype was detected many times. The chain recombines TRBV12-3 or TRBV12-4 with TRBJ2-6; D might be TRBD2 (7 bases). The CDR3 contains 18 residues. With 6 bases removed from V and 3 bases from J, the gap between germline ends came to 21 bases. DNA of the CDR3: TGTGCCAGCAGCTCGTTGGGATCGGGGGGCTATGGGGCCAACGTCCTGACTTTC. This encodes CASSSLGSGGYGANVLTF.

This clonotype has ten or more counts. The CDR3 DNA reads as TGCGCCAGCAGCTTGGTTAGCGGGAACCGCAATGAGCAGTTCTTC. Protein product: CASSLVSGNRNEQFF. This chain uses TRBV5-1 with TRBJ2-1, with 8 bases lining up with TRBD2. This CDR3 contains 15 residues. The ends lost 0 bases at V and 6 bases at J; junction bases unmatched: 5. CDR1 and CDR2 (germline): SGHRS, YFSETQ.

This clonotype was seen at least ten times. The rearrangement uses TRBV4-3 and TRBJ2-5, with TRBD2 matching 13 bases. This CDR3 comprises 17 residues. CDR1 and CDR2 from the germline V gene are LGHNA and YSLEER. V shed 4 bases, J shed 2 bases, and the junction held 7 bases outside the gene matches. In DNA form, the CDR3 reads TGCGCCAGCAGCCCCCGACTAGCGGGAGGTACACAAGAGACCCAGTACTTC. Residues: CASSPRLAGGTQETQYF.

The chain carries TRBV6-2 or TRBV6-3 and TRBJ2-1, with 11 bases lining up with TRBD2. The trim removed 6 bases at V and 7 bases at J, leaving 20 bases unmatched. This CDR3 region has 19 residues. Germline V gene data show CDR1 as MNHEY and CDR2 as SVGEGT. In nucleotides, the CDR3 is TGTGCCAGCAGGCGCCACCTGACTAGCGGGGCTTTTAGGTGGAATGAGCAGTTCTTC. Its protein is CASRRHLTSGAFRWNEQFF.

The rearrangement links TRBV10-3 to TRBJ2-3; D is unclear. The CDR3 runs 14 residues. Germline CDR1 ENHRY, CDR2 SYGVKD. V was shortened by 2 bases and J by 3 bases, with 9 bases between the two germline ends. DNA for the CDR3: TGTGCCATCAGTGAGACCGGTAGAACAGATACGCAGTATTTT. It is translated as CAISETGRTDTQYF.

The chain recombines TRBV7-2 with TRBJ2-2; maybe TRBD1 (5 bases). Trimming removed 1 base at V and 5 bases at J, with 8 bases between. The V gene's germline CDR1 is SGHTA and CDR2 FQGNSA. CDR3 length: 14 amino acids. The CDR3 nucleotides read TGTGCCAGCAGCTTAGACAGGTGGACCGGGGAGCTGTTTTTT. Translated: CASSLDRWTGELFF. Full variable domain (missing parts from reference TRBV7-2 and TRBJ2-2): GAGVSQSPSNKVTEKGKDVELRCDPISGHTALYWYRQSLGQGLEFLIYFQGNSAPDKSGLPSDRFSAERTGGSVSTLTIQRTQQEDSAVYLCASSLDRWTGELFFGEGSRLTVL.

This clonotype occurred a few times. This chain connects TRBV2 to TRBJ1-5, with D tentatively TRBD1 (5 bases). The CDR3 totals 14 residues. The V and J ends lost 4 bases and 7 bases respectively, with 14 bases between them. Germline V gene data show CDR1 as SNHLY and CDR2 as FYNNEI. CDR3 in DNA: TGTGCCAGCAGTGGCGGGCAGGGTGGGCAGCCCCAGCATTTT. Amino acids: CASSGGQGGQPQHF.

This clonotype occurred a few times. This chain links TRBV20-1 with TRBJ2-1, with 12 bases lining up with TRBD2. The CDR3 spans 17 residues. Trimming at V came to 1 base and at J to 0 bases, leaving 4 bases not matched to a gene. Germline-derived CDR1 and CDR2 are DFQATT and SNEGSKA (reference sequence). DNA of the CDR3: TGCAGTGCTAGAGGACTAGCGGGGGCCAACTCCTACAATGAGCAGTTCTTC. Its protein product is CSARGLAGANSYNEQFF.

This clonotype has a count of ten or more. The CDR3 reads CATKSPLAMDEQFF. In DNA form, the CDR3 reads TGTGCCACCAAGTCCCCACTAGCTATGGATGAGCAGTTCTTC. The gene calls are TRBV6-1 and TRBJ2-1, with D possibly matching TRBD2 (6 bases). CDR3 size: 14 residues. Trimming stripped 10 bases from V and 8 bases from J, with 21 bases between. Germline CDR1 MNHNS, CDR2 SASEGT.

This clonotype was counted ten times or more. The chain carries TRBV5-1 and TRBJ2-2; D is tentatively TRBD1 or TRBD2 (7 bases each). Trimming stripped 4 bases from V and 5 bases from J, with 12 bases between. This CDR3 comprises 14 residues. The germline gives CDR1 SGHRS, CDR2 YFSETQ. CDR3 nucleotide sequence: TGCGCCAGCAGCAGACAGGGAGGGACCGGGGAGCTGTTTTTT. Its translation is CASSRQGGTGELFF.

V usage is TRBV6-2 or TRBV6-3 and J usage is TRBJ2-5; no firm D call. This CDR3 has 13 amino acids. Trimming pared 7 bases from V and 5 bases from J, leaving 14 bases between. Germline V gene lookup returns CDR1 MNHEY and CDR2 SVGEGT. The CDR3 DNA sequence: TGTGCCAGCACCAACGCTGAGTGGGAGACCCAGTACTTC. It yields the protein CASTNAEWETQYF.

In its sample, this clonotype was seen a few times. This sequence joins TRBV20-1 and TRBJ2-7; D might be TRBD2 (5 bases). Germline assignment: CDR1 DFQATT and CDR2 SNEGSKA (reference sequence). The CDR3 is 14 amino acids. The V and J ends lost 6 bases and 0 bases respectively, with 15 bases between them. The CDR3 nucleotides are TGCAGTGCCGCTAGGTATGCGGGCTCCTACGAGCAGTACTTC. Protein product: CSAARYAGSYEQYF.

This clonotype was counted many times. The chain couples TRBV20-1 to TRBJ1-2; D is undetermined. This CDR3 spans 13 amino acids. V lost 2 bases to trimming and J lost 3 bases, with 10 bases between them. The germline gives CDR1 DFQATT, CDR2 SNEGSKA (reference sequence). Written as DNA, the CDR3 is TGCAGTGCTAGACCGATTCGGCACTATGGCTACACCTTC. Its protein product is CSARPIRHYGYTF.

There are a few counts of this clonotype. The V call is TRBV7-2, the J call TRBJ2-1; D tentatively reads TRBD1 or TRBD2 (6 bases each). The CDR3 has 14 amino acids. With 6 bases removed from V and 7 bases from J, the gap between germline ends came to 16 bases. Germline assignment: CDR1 SGHTA and CDR2 FQGNSA. CDR3 DNA: TGTGCCAGCAGTACGGGGGCAGGCTGGAATGAGCAGTTCTTC. Amino acids: CASSTGAGWNEQFF.

J is TRBJ2-5 and V is TRBV7-9, with 9 bases matching TRBD1. CDR1 is SEHNR, CDR2 FQNEAQ, per germline (reference sequence). Unmatched junction bases numbered 5, after V lost 3 bases and J lost 3 bases. This CDR3 spans 15 amino acids. DNA of the CDR3: TGTGCCAGCAGCTTGAGAAGGACAGGGGAAGAGACCCAGTACTTC. Its protein product is CASSLRRTGEETQYF.

This clonotype was seen at least ten times. The chain is built from TRBV20-1 and TRBJ1-1, with TRBD1 as a possible D gene (5 bases). V dropped 0 bases and J dropped 8 bases, with 19 bases sitting between them. Germline-derived CDR1 and CDR2 are DFQATT and SNEGSKA (reference sequence). There are 15 residues in the CDR3. The CDR3 DNA reads as TGCAGTGCTAGAGATTTCGTACAGGCCAACTTCGAAGCTTTCTTT. This sequence encodes CSARDFVQANFEAFF.

There are a few counts of this clonotype. The CDR3: CASSPRFGASETQYF. In DNA, the CDR3 is TGTGCCAGCAGCCCAAGGTTCGGAGCGTCAGAGACCCAGTACTTC. The chain combines TRBV12-3 or TRBV12-4 with TRBJ2-5; D is unresolved. Trimming shortened V by 6 bases and J by 4 bases, and 18 bases separated the two germline ends. The CDR3 sequence is 15 residues long.

This chain connects TRBV24-1 to TRBJ2-1, with TRBD1 matching over 10 bases. The CDR3 runs 15 residues. Trimming took 4 bases from V and 6 from J; bases not matched to a gene: 5. CDR1 is KGHDR, CDR2 SFDVKD, per germline. The CDR3 nucleotides read TGTGCCACCAGTGACATTAGGACAGGGGGCAATGAGCAGTTCTTC. Translation: CATSDIRTGGNEQFF.

The chain carries TRBV20-1 and TRBJ2-1; D not resolved. From germline, CDR1 is DFQATT and CDR2 SNEGSKA (reference sequence). V was cut by 0 bases and J by 4 bases, with 10 bases left in between. The CDR3 loop spans 14 amino acids. CDR3: CSARDTTIYNEQFF. CDR3 nucleotide sequence: TGCAGTGCTAGAGATACAACTATATACAATGAGCAGTTCTTC.

The sample holds a few counts of this clonotype. The chain joins TRBV11-2 to TRBJ2-5; TRBD2 might be the D (7 bases). This CDR3 comprises 17 residues. Trimming took off 4 bases at V and 1 base at J, with 19 bases between the two ends. CDR1 is SGHAT, CDR2 FQNNGV, per germline. CDR3 residues: CASSSNGGRLLQETQYF. The CDR3 coding sequence is TGTGCCAGCAGCTCGAACGGGGGGCGGTTGCTCCAAGAGACCCAGTACTTC.